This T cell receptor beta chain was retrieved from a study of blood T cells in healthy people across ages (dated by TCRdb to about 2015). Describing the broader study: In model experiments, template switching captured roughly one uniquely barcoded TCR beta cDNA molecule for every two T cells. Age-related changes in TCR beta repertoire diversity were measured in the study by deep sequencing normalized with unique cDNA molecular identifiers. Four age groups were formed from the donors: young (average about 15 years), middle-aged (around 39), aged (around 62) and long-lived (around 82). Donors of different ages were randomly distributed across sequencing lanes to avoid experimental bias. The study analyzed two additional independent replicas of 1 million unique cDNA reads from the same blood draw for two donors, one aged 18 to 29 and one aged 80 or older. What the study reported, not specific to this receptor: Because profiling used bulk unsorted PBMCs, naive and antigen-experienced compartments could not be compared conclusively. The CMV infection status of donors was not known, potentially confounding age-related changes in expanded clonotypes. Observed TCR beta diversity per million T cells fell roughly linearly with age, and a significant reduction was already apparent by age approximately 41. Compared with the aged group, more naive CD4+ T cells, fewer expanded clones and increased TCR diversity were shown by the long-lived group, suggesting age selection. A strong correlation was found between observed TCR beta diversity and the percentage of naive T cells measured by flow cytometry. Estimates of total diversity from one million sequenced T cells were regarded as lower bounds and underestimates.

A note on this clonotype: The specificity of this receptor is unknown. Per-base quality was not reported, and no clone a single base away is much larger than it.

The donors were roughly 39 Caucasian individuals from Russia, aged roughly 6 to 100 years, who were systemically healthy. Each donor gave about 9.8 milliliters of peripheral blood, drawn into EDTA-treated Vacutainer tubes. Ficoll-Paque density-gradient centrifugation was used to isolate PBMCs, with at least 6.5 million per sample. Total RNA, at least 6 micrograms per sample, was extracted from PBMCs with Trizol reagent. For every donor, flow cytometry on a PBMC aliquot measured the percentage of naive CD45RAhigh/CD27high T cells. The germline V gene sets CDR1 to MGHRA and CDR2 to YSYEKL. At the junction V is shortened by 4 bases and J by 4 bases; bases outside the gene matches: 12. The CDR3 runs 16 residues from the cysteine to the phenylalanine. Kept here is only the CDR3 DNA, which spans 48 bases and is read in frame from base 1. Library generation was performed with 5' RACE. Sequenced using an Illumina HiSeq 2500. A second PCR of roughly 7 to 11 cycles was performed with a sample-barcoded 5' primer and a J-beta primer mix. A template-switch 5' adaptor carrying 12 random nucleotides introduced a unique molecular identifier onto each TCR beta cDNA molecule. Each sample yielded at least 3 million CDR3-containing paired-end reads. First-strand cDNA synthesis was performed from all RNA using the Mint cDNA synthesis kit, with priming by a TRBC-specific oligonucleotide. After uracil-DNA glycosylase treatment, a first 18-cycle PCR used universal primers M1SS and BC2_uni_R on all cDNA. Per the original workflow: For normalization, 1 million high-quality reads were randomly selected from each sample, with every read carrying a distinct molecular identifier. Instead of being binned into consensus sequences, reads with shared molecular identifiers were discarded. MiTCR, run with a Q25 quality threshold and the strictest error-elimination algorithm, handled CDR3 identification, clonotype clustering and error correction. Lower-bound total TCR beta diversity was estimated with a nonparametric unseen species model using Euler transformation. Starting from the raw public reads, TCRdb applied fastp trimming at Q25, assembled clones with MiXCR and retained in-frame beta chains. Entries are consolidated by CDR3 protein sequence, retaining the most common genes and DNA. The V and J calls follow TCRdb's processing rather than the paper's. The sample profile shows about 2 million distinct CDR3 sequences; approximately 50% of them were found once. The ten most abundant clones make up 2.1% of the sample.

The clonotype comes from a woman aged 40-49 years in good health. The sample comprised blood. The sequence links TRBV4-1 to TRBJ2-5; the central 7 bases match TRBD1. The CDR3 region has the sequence CASSLVPDRVGETQYF. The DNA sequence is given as TGCGCCAGCAGCCTAGTACCAGACAGGGTTGGAGAGACCCAGTACTTC.